The rows below give T cell receptor beta chains drawn from one sample of a study of cytomegalovirus exposure and HLA in healthy donors. TCRdb's copy holds only in-frame clones and misses some; the assay was immunoSEQ multiplex PCR. In the table there are over 70,000 clones, 70% to 90% of which are singletons. Sequencing was performed on PBMCs. The source of these receptors is a woman aged 18-29 years in good health and CMV-seropositive. Each CDR3 is given with its conserved first and last residue. D genes are given only for firm matches. Clone size is given for some rows only: seen once, a few or many times, or a class if the clone is expanded.

len: 17
v_gene: TRBV2
abundance: -
d_gene: TRBD1
j_gene: TRBJ1-2
CDR3nt: TGTGCCAGCAGTGAAGACCCCTCCGGGACAGGGGACTATGGCTACACCTTC
CDR3aa: CASSEDPSGTGDYGYTF

len: 15
v_gene: TRBV7-9
abundance: -
d_gene: TRBD1
j_gene: TRBJ2-2
CDR3nt: TGTGCCAGCAGCGAAAGGACAGGGAGCACCGGGGAGCTGTTTTTT
CDR3aa: CASSERTGSTGELFF

len: 15
v_gene: TRBV7-2
abundance: -
d_gene: TRBD1
j_gene: TRBJ2-5
CDR3nt: TGTGCCAGCAGCTTAGGACAGGGGTACCAAGAGACCCAGTACTTC
CDR3aa: CASSLGQGYQETQYF

len: 15
v_gene: TRBV4-3
abundance: -
d_gene: TRBD1
j_gene: TRBJ1-2
CDR3nt: TGCGCCAGCAGCCAGGGTGTGGGGACAGTCTATGGCTACACCTTC
CDR3aa: CASSQGVGTVYGYTF

len: 14
v_gene: TRBV28
abundance: -
d_gene: -
j_gene: TRBJ2-7
CDR3nt: TGTGCCAGCAGTCCGGACAGCGGCAACTACGAGCAGTACTTC
CDR3aa: CASSPDSGNYEQYF

len: 18
v_gene: TRBV7-9
abundance: -
d_gene: TRBD1
j_gene: TRBJ1-4
CDR3nt: TGTGCCAGCAGCGATCCATGGACAGGGGGCGACTTAAATGAAAAACTGTTTTTT
CDR3aa: CASSDPWTGGDLNEKLFF

len: 14
v_gene: TRBV27
abundance: once
d_gene: -
j_gene: TRBJ2-1
CDR3nt: TGTGCCAGCAGTTTATCCCAGGGGAACAATGAGCAGTTCTTC
CDR3aa: CASSLSQGNNEQFF

len: 17
v_gene: TRBV28
abundance: -
d_gene: -
j_gene: TRBJ1-3
CDR3nt: TGTGCCAGCAGTCCCTTACCGCTCTTGGGACATGGAAACACCATATATTTT
CDR3aa: CASSPLPLLGHGNTIYF

len: 17
v_gene: TRBV19
abundance: -
d_gene: -
j_gene: TRBJ1-1
CDR3nt: TGTGCCAGTACCGCATCCTCAATTCGTACAGTACCCACTGAAGCTTTCTTT
CDR3aa: CASTASSIRTVPTEAFF

len: 14
v_gene: TRBV19
abundance: -
d_gene: TRBD1
j_gene: TRBJ1-5
CDR3nt: TGTGCCAGTAGTAAGGGACAGGGTGGGCAGCCCCAGCATTTT
CDR3aa: CASSKGQGGQPQHF

len: 21
v_gene: TRBV4-3
abundance: -
d_gene: TRBD1
j_gene: TRBJ1-4
CDR3nt: TGCGCCAGCAGCCAAGATTTCGTTCTCGGGACAGGGAATCGAACTAATGAAAAACTGTTTTTT
CDR3aa: CASSQDFVLGTGNRTNEKLFF

len: 15
v_gene: TRBV27
abundance: -
d_gene: TRBD2
j_gene: TRBJ2-3
CDR3nt: TGTGCCAGCAGAGTCACTAGCGCGCTTGCCGATACGCAGTATTTT
CDR3aa: CASRVTSALADTQYF

len: 15
v_gene: TRBV7-2
abundance: -
d_gene: -
j_gene: TRBJ2-5
CDR3nt: TGTGCCAGCAGCTCCGCTCGTACGGTAGAAGAGACCCAGTACTTC
CDR3aa: CASSSARTVEETQYF

len: 16
v_gene: TRBV5-5
abundance: -
d_gene: -
j_gene: TRBJ2-3
CDR3nt: TGTGCCAGCAGCTTGTTCCCCCTGCAGGGTACAGATACGCAGTATTTT
CDR3aa: CASSLFPLQGTDTQYF

len: 12
v_gene: TRBV7-9
abundance: -
d_gene: -
j_gene: TRBJ2-7
CDR3nt: TGTGCCAGCAGGGAGAGAGACTACGAGCAGTACTTC
CDR3aa: CASRERDYEQYF

len: 12
v_gene: TRBV7-2
abundance: -
d_gene: -
j_gene: TRBJ2-7
CDR3nt: TGTGCCACCGCGGGGGCTACCTACGAGCAGTACTTC
CDR3aa: CATAGATYEQYF

len: 15
v_gene: TRBV9
abundance: -
d_gene: -
j_gene: TRBJ1-4
CDR3nt: TGTGCCAGCAGCGTAGATCAGGGAGGGCATGAAAAACTGTTTTTT
CDR3aa: CASSVDQGGHEKLFF

len: 15
v_gene: TRBV6-4
abundance: medium-sized
d_gene: -
j_gene: TRBJ2-3
CDR3nt: TGTGCCAGCAGTGACTCGGAAGGGGGCACAGATACGCAGTATTTT
CDR3aa: CASSDSEGGTDTQYF

len: 14
v_gene: TRBV19
abundance: -
d_gene: -
j_gene: TRBJ1-2
CDR3nt: TGTGCCAGTAGGAGGCCAGGGTTAAACTATGGCTACACCTTC
CDR3aa: CASRRPGLNYGYTF

len: 14
v_gene: TRBV11-1
abundance: -
d_gene: -
j_gene: TRBJ2-7
CDR3nt: TGTGCCAGCAGCTCCGGGACTGGAACCTACGAGCAGTACTTC
CDR3aa: CASSSGTGTYEQYF

len: 14
v_gene: TRBV9
abundance: -
d_gene: -
j_gene: TRBJ2-2
CDR3nt: TGTGCCAGCAGCCCACCGGGGATGGCCGGGGAGCTGTTTTTT
CDR3aa: CASSPPGMAGELFF

len: 10
v_gene: TRBV20-1
abundance: -
d_gene: TRBD1
j_gene: TRBJ1-1
CDR3nt: TGCAGTGCTGTTAGACAGGGACCCCACTTT
CDR3aa: CSAVRQGPHF

len: 17
v_gene: TRBV5-4
abundance: -
d_gene: -
j_gene: TRBJ2-7
CDR3nt: TGTGCCAGCAGCCCCTGGGGGCAGCCGAGAAGCTCCTACGAGCAGTACTTC
CDR3aa: CASSPWGQPRSSYEQYF

len: 13
v_gene: TRBV19
abundance: -
d_gene: -
j_gene: TRBJ2-1
CDR3nt: TGTGCCAGTAGCACGGGGTTAATCAATGAGCAGTTCTTC
CDR3aa: CASSTGLINEQFF

len: 18
v_gene: TRBV7-9
abundance: -
d_gene: -
j_gene: TRBJ2-3
CDR3nt: TGTGCCAGCAGCTTAGCGTTCGCTAGTACGGGAGAAGCAGATACGCAGTATTTT
CDR3aa: CASSLAFASTGEADTQYF

len: 13
v_gene: TRBV30
abundance: once
d_gene: TRBD1
j_gene: TRBJ2-7
CDR3nt: TGTGCCTGGAGTCTAGACAGGGACTACGAGCAGTACTTC
CDR3aa: CAWSLDRDYEQYF

len: 16
v_gene: TRBV5-1
abundance: -
d_gene: -
j_gene: TRBJ2-6
CDR3nt: TGCGCCAGCAGCTTGCCACCACTCACTGGGGCCAACGTCCTGACTTTC
CDR3aa: CASSLPPLTGANVLTF

len: 16
v_gene: TRBV6-4
abundance: -
d_gene: TRBD1
j_gene: TRBJ2-2
CDR3nt: TGTGCCAGCAGCGCCGGGACAGGGTGTGACACCGGGGAGCTGTTTTTT
CDR3aa: CASSAGTGCDTGELFF

len: 16
v_gene: TRBV28
abundance: -
d_gene: TRBD1
j_gene: TRBJ2-2
CDR3nt: TGTGCCAGCAGTTTATGGGGACAGGGAAACACCGGGGAGCTGTTTTTT
CDR3aa: CASSLWGQGNTGELFF

len: 14
v_gene: TRBV29-1
abundance: -
d_gene: TRBD1
j_gene: TRBJ1-1
CDR3nt: TGCAGCGTTGCAACCGGGACAGTGAACACTGAAGCTTTCTTT
CDR3aa: CSVATGTVNTEAFF

len: 13
v_gene: TRBV27
abundance: -
d_gene: TRBD2
j_gene: TRBJ2-1
CDR3nt: TGTGCCAGCAGGCCGGGACTAGCAGGTGAGCAGTTCTTC
CDR3aa: CASRPGLAGEQFF

len: 14
v_gene: TRBV6-6
abundance: -
d_gene: TRBD2
j_gene: TRBJ2-7
CDR3nt: TGTGCCAGCAGTCCTAGCGGGGTAACCTACGAGCAGTACTTC
CDR3aa: CASSPSGVTYEQYF

len: 14
v_gene: TRBV7-8
abundance: -
d_gene: -
j_gene: TRBJ1-1
CDR3nt: TGTGCCAGCAGCTTAGAACCCCTATCCACTGAAGCTTTCTTT
CDR3aa: CASSLEPLSTEAFF

len: 13
v_gene: TRBV9
abundance: -
d_gene: -
j_gene: TRBJ2-2
CDR3nt: TGTGCCAGCAGCCCCAGCGACACCGGGGAGCTGTTTTTT
CDR3aa: CASSPSDTGELFF

len: 14
v_gene: TRBV2
abundance: -
d_gene: TRBD1
j_gene: TRBJ1-3
CDR3nt: TGTGCCAGCAGGGAAGGGACAGCTGGGAACACCATATATTTT
CDR3aa: CASREGTAGNTIYF

len: 16
v_gene: TRBV27
abundance: -
d_gene: TRBD1
j_gene: TRBJ2-3
CDR3nt: TGTGCCAGCAGTTTAACCGGGACAGTTAGCACAGATACGCAGTATTTT
CDR3aa: CASSLTGTVSTDTQYF

len: 16
v_gene: TRBV7-2
abundance: -
d_gene: -
j_gene: TRBJ2-5
CDR3nt: TGTGCCAGCAGCCCTACTAGCCGGCGGTACCAAGAGACCCAGTACTTC
CDR3aa: CASSPTSRRYQETQYF

len: 12
v_gene: TRBV28
abundance: -
d_gene: -
j_gene: TRBJ2-7
CDR3nt: TGTGCCAGCAGCCAGACGGGCTACGAGCAGTACTTC
CDR3aa: CASSQTGYEQYF

len: 16
v_gene: TRBV29-1
abundance: -
d_gene: TRBD1
j_gene: TRBJ2-7
CDR3nt: TGCAGCGTCAGACCGGGGGACAGGCAGAGCTCCTACGAGCAGTACTTC
CDR3aa: CSVRPGDRQSSYEQYF

len: 13
v_gene: TRBV9
abundance: once
d_gene: -
j_gene: TRBJ2-7
CDR3nt: TGTGCCAGCAGCGTCGGGACTCTAGACGAGCAGTACTTC
CDR3aa: CASSVGTLDEQYF

len: 15
v_gene: TRBV28
abundance: once
d_gene: -
j_gene: TRBJ2-3
CDR3nt: TGTGCCAGCAGCCTTACTGAGGTACGCACAGATACGCAGTATTTT
CDR3aa: CASSLTEVRTDTQYF

len: 13
v_gene: TRBV2
abundance: few
d_gene: TRBD1
j_gene: TRBJ2-1
CDR3nt: TGTGCCAGCATTGGGACAGGACGGAATGAGCAGTTCTTC
CDR3aa: CASIGTGRNEQFF

len: 16
v_gene: TRBV7-8
abundance: -
d_gene: TRBD1
j_gene: TRBJ1-5
CDR3nt: TGTGCCAGCAGCTTAACGGACAGGGGGCGAGGGCAGCCCCAGCATTTT
CDR3aa: CASSLTDRGRGQPQHF

len: 14
v_gene: TRBV5-6
abundance: once
d_gene: TRBD1
j_gene: TRBJ1-1
CDR3nt: TGTGCCAGCATACAACAGGGGGCGTCCGTGGAAGCTTTCTTT
CDR3aa: CASIQQGASVEAFF

len: 14
v_gene: TRBV6-1
abundance: -
d_gene: TRBD1
j_gene: TRBJ2-2
CDR3nt: TGTGCCAGCAGAGGGACAGGGGACACCGGGGAGCTGTTTTTT
CDR3aa: CASRGTGDTGELFF

len: 13
v_gene: TRBV11-2
abundance: once
d_gene: -
j_gene: TRBJ2-5
CDR3nt: TGTGCCAGCAGCCCGTCGGCAGCCCGGGCCCAGTACTTC
CDR3aa: CASSPSAARAQYF

len: 13
v_gene: TRBV30
abundance: -
d_gene: TRBD1
j_gene: TRBJ1-4
CDR3nt: TGTGCCTGGGATGGGCAGGGGGCGGAAAAACTGTTTTTT
CDR3aa: CAWDGQGAEKLFF

len: 17
v_gene: TRBV7-8
abundance: -
d_gene: TRBD2
j_gene: TRBJ2-3
CDR3nt: TGTGCCAGCAGCCCCTGGGGACTAGCGGCCAGCACAGATACGCAGTATTTT
CDR3aa: CASSPWGLAASTDTQYF

len: 14
v_gene: TRBV27
abundance: -
d_gene: -
j_gene: TRBJ1-1
CDR3nt: TGTGCCAGCAGTTTAAACAAGATGAACACTGAAGCTTTCTTT
CDR3aa: CASSLNKMNTEAFF

len: 18
v_gene: TRBV7-2
abundance: -
d_gene: TRBD2
j_gene: TRBJ2-5
CDR3nt: TGTGCCAGCAGCTTAGCGCCCGCGGGGGGGCAGCCAAGGGAGACCCAGTACTTC
CDR3aa: CASSLAPAGGQPRETQYF